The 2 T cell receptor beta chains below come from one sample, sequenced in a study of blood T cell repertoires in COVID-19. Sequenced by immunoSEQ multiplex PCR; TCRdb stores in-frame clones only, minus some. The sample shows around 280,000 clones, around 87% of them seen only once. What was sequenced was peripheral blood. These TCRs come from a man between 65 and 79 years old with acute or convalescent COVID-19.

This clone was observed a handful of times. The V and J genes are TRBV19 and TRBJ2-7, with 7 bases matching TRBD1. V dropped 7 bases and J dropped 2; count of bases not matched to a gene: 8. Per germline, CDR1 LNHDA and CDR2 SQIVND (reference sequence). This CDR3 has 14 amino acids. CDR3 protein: CASKRRQGTYEQYF. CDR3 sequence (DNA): TGTGCCAGTAAAAGGCGACAGGGCACCTACGAGCAGTACTTC.

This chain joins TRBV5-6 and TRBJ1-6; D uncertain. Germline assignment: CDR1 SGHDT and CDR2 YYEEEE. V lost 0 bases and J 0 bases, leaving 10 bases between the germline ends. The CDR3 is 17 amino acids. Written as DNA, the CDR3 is TGTGCCAGCAGCTTGGCGGCGGAGAGCTCCTATAATTCACCCCTCCACTTT. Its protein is CASSLAAESSYNSPLHF.